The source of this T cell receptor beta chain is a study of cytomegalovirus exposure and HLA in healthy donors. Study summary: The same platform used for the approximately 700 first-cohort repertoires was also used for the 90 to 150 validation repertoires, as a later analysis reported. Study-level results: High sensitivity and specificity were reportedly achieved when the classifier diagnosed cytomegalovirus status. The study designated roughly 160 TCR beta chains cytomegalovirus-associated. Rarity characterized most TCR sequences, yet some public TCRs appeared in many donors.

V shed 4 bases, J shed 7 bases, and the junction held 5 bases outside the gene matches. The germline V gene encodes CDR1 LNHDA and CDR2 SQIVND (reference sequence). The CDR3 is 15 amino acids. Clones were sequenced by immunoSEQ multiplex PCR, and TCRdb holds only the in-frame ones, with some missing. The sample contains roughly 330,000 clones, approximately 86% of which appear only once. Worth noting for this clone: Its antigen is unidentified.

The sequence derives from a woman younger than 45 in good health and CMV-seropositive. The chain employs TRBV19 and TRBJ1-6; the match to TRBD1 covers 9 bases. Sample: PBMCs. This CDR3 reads CASSTWTGENSPLHF. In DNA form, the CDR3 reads TGTGCCAGTAGTACTTGGACAGGGGAGAATTCACCCCTCCACTTT. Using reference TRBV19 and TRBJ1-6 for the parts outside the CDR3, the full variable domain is DGGITQSPKYLFRKEGQNVTLSCEQNLNHDAMYWYRQDPGQGLRLIYYSQIVNDFQKGDIAEGYSVSREKKESFPLTVTSAQKNPTAFYLCASSTWTGENSPLHFGNGTRLTVT.